The source of this TCR beta chain is a study of identical twins. V lost 5 bases and J lost 8; bases outside the gene matches: 8. This CDR3 contains 14 residues. The V gene's germline CDR1 is SEHNR and CDR2 FQNEAQ (reference sequence). A universal primer site was added by template switching, and unique molecular identifiers were carried by the cDNA. TCRdb passed the 5' RACE reads through MiXCR, listing each CDR3 protein once. The sample lists hundreds of thousands of distinct CDR3 sequences, about 20% occurring once. These data were also filed under a second study, of T cells expressing NK-cell markers. That work contributes: Within several experiments, an anti-gamma-delta TCR antibody kept the sorting limited to alpha-beta TCR T cells.

The V and J genes are TRBV7-9 and TRBJ1-4; 7 nucleotides line up with TRBD1. Sequences were obtained from PBMCs. The receptor was isolated from a woman aged 18-29 years in good health. The CDR3 DNA reads as TGTGCCAGCAGCGCTGGGGCAGGGGGGGAAAAACTGTTTTTT. This codes for CASSAGAGGEKLFF. Looking up the rest from reference TRBV7-9 and TRBJ1-4 gives the full variable domain: DTGVSQNPRHKITKRGQNVTFRCDPISEHNRLYWYRQTLGQGPEFLTYFQNEAQLEKSRLLSDRFSAERPKGSFSTLEIQRTEQGDSAMYLCASSAGAGGEKLFFGSGTQLSVL.